The source of this TCR beta chain is a study of blood T cell repertoires in COVID-19 (dated by TCRdb to the early 2020s). About the study as a whole: Samples from collaborators originated in the United States, Italy and Spain and spanned both the acute and convalescent phases of COVID-19. The prospective study material was composed of cDNA or gDNA derived from T cells, B-cell-depleted T cells, or PBMCs. The dataset comprised deeply sampled blood TCRbeta repertoires from subjects exposed to, actively infected with, or recovered from COVID-19. A freely available public database, intended as a resource for researchers studying the immune response to SARS-CoV-2, is where the repertoires were released. Samples were obtained from the ongoing ImmuneRACE study (first 160 participants) and from about 1,300 subjects provided by 6 global collaborators. Sample metadata almost always included a de-identified subject ID, COVID-19 status, age in years and sex. Where HLA class I and class II types were available, the types were taken from metadata supplied by the sample provider, not from assay-based typing.

V is cut by 5 bases and J by 3 bases, and the space between the germline ends is 11 bases. There are 13 amino acids in the CDR3, from cysteine to phenylalanine inclusive. Left in the record is the CDR3 DNA by itself, 39 bases read in frame from the first base. CDR1 and CDR2 (MDHEN, SYDVKM) derive from the germline V gene. Comments on this clone: The antigen it recognizes is unknown. Base qualities are not provided; no much larger clone lies one nucleotide away.

TCRbeta CDR3 regions were amplified from genomic DNA by means of the immunoSEQ Assay, a bias-controlled multiplex PCR. In the source study's methods: The number of nucleated cells in each sample was estimated by amplification of reference gene primers within the assay. To quantify the absolute abundance of each unique TCRbeta CDR3 rearrangement, sequence reads were collapsed and filtered. Productive Simpson clonality was computed per sample as the square root of Simpson's diversity index over productive rearrangements. TCRdb's version of the immuneACCESS table is confined to in-frame rearrangements and falls short of the full clone set. An unresolved V gene accounts for under half of the shortfall where checked; the remainder is of unknown origin. Clone size and V and J calls were adopted from that table, with D and trimming inferred from the DNA. The sample profile shows about 170,000 clones; approximately 85% of them were found once. About 1.2% of the sample goes to the ten largest clones.

Another Seattle source contributed samples from volunteer blood donors who had recovered from COVID-19. Whole blood was collected in K2EDTA tubes by collaborating institutions according to the institutions' own protocols. Collaborator samples were shipped for TCRbeta analysis as frozen whole blood, isolated PBMCs, or DNA extracted from either sample type. The paper's findings and limits, for the study overall: How much clinical and demographic metadata was included differed by source and by participant, and the metadata was provided uncurated.

Sequenced sample: peripheral blood. This TCR came from a man aged 55-75 years who had recovered from COVID-19. The V gene is TRBV28 and the J gene is TRBJ2-7; the best D guess is TRBD2, with 7 bases matching. The CDR3 corresponds to CASSPGGRYEQYF. The bases are TGTGCCAGCAGTCCGGGGGGCCGCTACGAGCAGTACTTC.